The text below deals with one T cell receptor beta chain. The antigen it recognizes is unknown. Base quality data are lacking; no much larger clone is found one base away. The immunoSEQ Assay, a bias-controlled multiplex PCR, was used to amplify TCRbeta CDR3 regions from genomic DNA. The published analysis was carried out like this. Within the assay, amplification of reference gene primers was used to estimate how many nucleated cells each sample contained. To quantify the absolute abundance of each unique TCRbeta CDR3 rearrangement, sequence reads were collapsed and filtered. For each sample, productive Simpson clonality was calculated as the square root of Simpson's diversity index across productive rearrangements. Sourced from immuneACCESS, this table was stored by TCRdb with only in-frame sequences that have V and J called. A share of the clones is absent; for the studies checked, an unresolved V gene accounts for under half, and the remainder has no known explanation. V, J and clone size reflect that table, while D and trimming were determined from the DNA. This sample is represented by approximately 220,000 clones; approximately 81% of them were singletons. The ten largest clones take up 2.5% to 3.5% of the sample.

Between the V and J ends, shortened by 7 bases and 4 bases respectively, the junction contains 16 bases. Based on the germline V gene, the CDR1 and CDR2 sequences are SGHTA and FQGNSA. The cysteine opens and the phenylalanine closes a CDR3 of 14 amino acids. Only CDR3 DNA remains: 42 bases, in frame from the first base. Samples from volunteer blood donors who had recovered from COVID-19 were contributed by a second Seattle source. Each collaborating institution followed its own protocols to collect whole blood in K2EDTA tubes. For TCRbeta analysis, collaborators shipped samples in one of three forms: frozen whole blood, isolated PBMCs, or DNA extracted from either of those sample types. This specimen comes from a study of blood T cell repertoires in COVID-19 (TCRdb year 2020). About the study as a whole: Collaborator samples came from the United States, Italy and Spain and covered acute and convalescent phases of COVID-19. A freely available public database, intended as a resource for researchers studying the immune response to SARS-CoV-2, is where the repertoires were released. The material from the prospective study consisted of cDNA or gDNA derived from T cells, B-cell-depleted T cells, or PBMCs. A de-identified subject ID, COVID-19 status, age in years and sex were almost always included in the sample metadata. The dataset comprised deeply sampled blood TCRbeta repertoires from subjects exposed to, actively infected with, or recovered from COVID-19. Where available, HLA class I and class II types were obtained from metadata supplied by the sample provider rather than from assay-based typing. Samples came from the ongoing ImmuneRACE study (first 160 participants) plus 1,254 subjects from 6 global collaborators.

The full study reports these points: The amount of clinical and demographic metadata varied by source and participant and was provided uncurated.

The sequence links TRBV7-2 to TRBJ1-1, and the D gene may be TRBD1, 5 bases matching. Sequencing used peripheral blood. This TCR was recovered from a man aged 50 to 59 who had recovered from COVID-19. The CDR3 reads CASKMPVGGTEAFF. The DNA sequence is given as TGTGCCAGCAAAATGCCCGTCGGGGGCACTGAAGCTTTCTTT.